A single sample gave rise to the 3 T cell receptor beta chains below, sequenced in a study of regulatory T cells in long-lasting Graves disease. CDR3 regions were amplified by Arm-PCR using iRepertoire HTBI primers to build TCR beta libraries. In TCRdb, the multiplex PCR reads were re-called with MiXCR into one record per CDR3 protein. In the table there are hundreds of thousands of distinct CDR3 sequences, roughly 16% of which are singletons. Time point described: newly diagnosed GD, antithyroid drugs for less than 3 months. Extracted PBMC RNA gave rise to the TCR library. This same sample was also taken into another study, of T cells in Graves' hyperthyroidism and ophthalmopathy.

The sample consisted of peripheral blood mononuclear cells (PBMCs), taken at new diagnosis, from a patient treated with antithyroid drugs. These receptors were collected from a woman aged 25 to 39 with Graves disease.

The chain recombines TRBV27 with TRBJ1-2; 8 nucleotides line up with TRBD1. The CDR3 totals 13 residues. CDR1 is MNHEY and CDR2 is SMNVEV in the germline V gene (reference sequence). Trimming removed 6 bases from V and 6 bases from J; junction bases left unmatched: 6. In DNA, the CDR3 is TGTGCCAGCAGCCATGACAGGGGCGATGGCTACACCTTC. Translating gives CASSHDRGDGYTF.

This clonotype was observed a handful of times. The V call is TRBV10-3, the J call TRBJ1-2; maybe TRBD1 (6 bases). V dropped 10 bases and J dropped 6 bases, with 18 bases sitting between them. The germline CDR1 and CDR2 sequences are ENHRY and SYGVKD. The CDR3 consists of 13 residues. The CDR3 DNA reads as TGTGCCACCACCGACAGGCCGGGGCATGGCTACACCTTC. This sequence encodes CATTDRPGHGYTF.

In this sample, this clonotype turned up many times. The V and J genes are TRBV5-1 and TRBJ1-2; TRBD1 matches at 8 bases. The CDR3 spans 15 residues. Trimming removed 3 bases from V and 3 bases from J; junction bases left unmatched: 7. Germline CDR1 and CDR2: SGHRS and YFSETQ. The CDR3 sequence: CASSSRQGMDYGYTF. As DNA, the CDR3 is TGCGCCAGCAGCTCAAGACAGGGGATGGACTATGGCTACACCTTC.